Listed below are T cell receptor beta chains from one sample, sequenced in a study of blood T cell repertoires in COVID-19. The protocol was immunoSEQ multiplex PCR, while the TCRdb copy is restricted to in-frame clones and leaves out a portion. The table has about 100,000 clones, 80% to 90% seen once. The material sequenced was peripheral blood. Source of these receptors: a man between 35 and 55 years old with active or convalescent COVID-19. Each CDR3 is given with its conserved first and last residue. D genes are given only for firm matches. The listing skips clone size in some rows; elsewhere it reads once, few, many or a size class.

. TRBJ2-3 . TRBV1 TGCACCAGCTGCCAAGCGGGTGCCTTCCTGGGAGATACGCAGTATTTT CTSCQAGAFLGDTQYF
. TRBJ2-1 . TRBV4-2 TGTGCCAGCAGCCAAGGTACTAGCTCTAGTTACAATGAGCAGTTCTTC CASSQGTSSSYNEQFF
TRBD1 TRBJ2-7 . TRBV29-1 TGCAGCGTTGAAGCCGACAGGGGTCGAGGCGAGCAGTACTTC CSVEADRGRGEQYF
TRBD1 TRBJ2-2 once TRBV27 TGTGCCAGCAGCAACGGACAGGTCGACACCGGGGAGCTGTTTTTT CASSNGQVDTGELFF
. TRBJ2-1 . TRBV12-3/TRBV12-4 TGTGCCACTAAGGTGGGGGGCAATGAGCAGTTCTTC CATKVGGNEQFF
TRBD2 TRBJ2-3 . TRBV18 TGTGCCAGCTCACCCCTTCCTAGCGGGGGGGCCGATACGCAGTATTTT CASSPLPSGGADTQYF
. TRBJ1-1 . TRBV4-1 TGCGCCAGCAGCCAAGATCCCCAGGGGAACACTGAAGCTTTCTTT CASSQDPQGNTEAFF
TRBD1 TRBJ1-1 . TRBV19 TGTGCCAGTAGTTTATCCGGGACAGGGAACACTGAAGCTTTCTTT CASSLSGTGNTEAFF
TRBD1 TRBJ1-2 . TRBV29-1 TGCAGCGTTGAAGGGACAGGGGACACCTTC CSVEGTGDTF
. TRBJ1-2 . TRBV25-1 TGTGCCAGCAGTTCTAGTAACTATGGCTACACCTTC CASSSSNYGYTF
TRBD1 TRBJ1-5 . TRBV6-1 TGTGCCAGCAGTGAAATCCGGGACAGGGATCAGCCCCAGCATTTT CASSEIRDRDQPQHF
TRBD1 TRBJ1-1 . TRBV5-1 TGCGCCAGCAGCTGGACAGGGGACAAGTCCACTGAAGCTTTCTTT CASSWTGDKSTEAFF
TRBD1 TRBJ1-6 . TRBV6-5 TGTGCCGTAAGTTGGGGACAGGGTACTTCACCCCTCCACTTT CAVSWGQGTSPLHF
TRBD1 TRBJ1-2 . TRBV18 TGTGCCAGCTCCCCGGGACAGGGTGTCGATGGCTACACCTTC CASSPGQGVDGYTF
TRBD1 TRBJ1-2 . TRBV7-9 TGTGCCAGCAGCTTAGCCCAGGGGGCGGGTGGCTACACCTTC CASSLAQGAGGYTF
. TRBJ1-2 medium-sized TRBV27 TGTGCCAGCAGTTTAAGGGGCTTTGGCTATGGCTACACCTTC CASSLRGFGYGYTF
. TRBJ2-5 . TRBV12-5 TGTGCTAGTGGTTTGGAGGGAGGACGGGGAGAGACCCAGTACTTC CASGLEGGRGETQYF
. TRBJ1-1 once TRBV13 TGTGCCAGCAGCTTGAAAAGGAGCACTGAAGCTTTCTTT CASSLKRSTEAFF
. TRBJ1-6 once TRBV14 TGTGCCAGCAGCCAAACCCGACAGAGCTCCTATAATTCACCCCTCCACTTT CASSQTRQSSYNSPLHF
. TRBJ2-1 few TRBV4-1 TGCGCCAGCAGGGACGGGATTGCCAAATACAATGAGCAGTTCTTC CASRDGIAKYNEQFF
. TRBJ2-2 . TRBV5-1 TGCGCCAGCAGTCTTTCTGCAGGGGTGAGCACCGGGGAGCTGTTTTTT CASSLSAGVSTGELFF
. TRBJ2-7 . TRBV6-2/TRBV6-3 TGTGCCAGCAGTTACTCGGACAGCTCCTACGAGCAGTACTTC CASSYSDSSYEQYF